This TCR beta chain is from a study of blood T cell repertoires in COVID-19. The CDR3 has 15 amino acids. Between the trimmed V and J ends, which lost 4 bases and 5 bases, there was a span of 14 bases. Germline CDR1 KGHDR, CDR2 SFDVKD. Many counts were recorded for this clone. The assay was immunoSEQ multiplex PCR, and TCRdb's table has in-frame clones only and misses some. The sample yields 200,000 or so clones, approximately 91% seen once. The chain carries TRBV24-1 and TRBJ2-1, with D maybe TRBD2 (5 bases). The sequence derives from a woman aged 40-49 years who had recovered from COVID-19. The sequenced sample was peripheral blood. CDR3 in DNA: TGTGCCACCAGTGACCCGCTGGGAGAGAACAATGAGCAGTTCTTC. Its protein product is CATSDPLGENNEQFF.